This paragraph covers one TCR beta chain sequence. Its antigen is not yet known. Within one base of it there is no much larger clone, and no base qualities were kept. The sample is drawn from a study of early T cells in non-severe SARS-CoV-2 infection (dated by TCRdb to the early 2020s). Some background on the complete study: Because TCR sequencing was done on bulk RNA from unsorted whole blood, the alpha and beta chains could not be paired. What the research found in general, with its limitations: VDJdb matching was skewed toward anti-spike CD8 responses and likely underestimated virus-specific expansions, missing private and CD4 specificities.

The CDR3 sequence holds 17 residues, the cysteine and phenylalanine included. The read is trimmed to its CDR3 DNA, 51 bases read in frame from base 1. V is trimmed back by 1 base and J by 4 bases, and the junction contains 14 bases that no gene match accounts for. CDR1 and CDR2 (GTSNPN, SVGIG) derive from the germline V gene (reference sequence). Preparation of the library involved 5' RACE. Sequencer: NextSeq 500. The TCR library protocol attached unique molecular identifiers to individual cDNA molecules to correct for sequencing error and PCR bias. Both TCR alpha and beta chains were sequenced, and tight co-correlation was observed between alpha and beta sequence abundances in each sample. For the original study's pipeline: V gene, J gene and CDR3 annotation of TCR sequences was performed with Decombinator V4. Expanded TCRs were defined as changing significantly between any two time points under a Poisson model with p below 0.0001. Abundances of TCRs were expressed as counts per million after normalisation to the total number of TCRs sequenced in each sample. TRAV1-2 paired with TRAJ12, TRAJ20 or TRAJ33 defined MAIT TCRs, while TRAV10 paired with TRAJ18 defined iNKT TCRs. VDJdb, accessed 1 November 2021, was searched for CMV, EBV and SARS-CoV-2 annotated TCRs, with TCRs annotated for multiple antigens excluded. The raw public reads went through TCRdb reprocessing: fastp at Q25, MiXCR clone calling, in-frame beta chains kept. Identical CDR3 proteins give one entry, which carries the most common genes and DNA. The V and J calls, along with clone size, are taken from TCRdb and not from the paper's own processing. The sample records under 70,000 distinct CDR3 sequences, 5.9% of which are singletons. More than 3% of the sample comes from the top ten.

This was a case-control study nested in a cohort of healthcare workers in London, UK, who had nasopharyngeal swab PCR tests and blood samples taken every week. Between 23 and 31 March 2020, the week of the UK lockdown, healthcare workers were enrolled and then followed up weekly for as long as 16 weeks. The V and J segments used are TRBV30 and TRBJ2-7; TRBD2 agrees with 9 junctional bases. Sequenced here: whole blood, sampled at baseline. The sequence was obtained from an adult who was a healthcare worker with PCR-confirmed SARS-CoV-2 infection or an uninfected control (not recorded which). The sequenced DNA: TGTGCCTGGAGTGGGGGTAGCGGGAGCAATACCAAGTACGAGCAGTACTTC. This encodes CAWSGGSGSNTKYEQYF.